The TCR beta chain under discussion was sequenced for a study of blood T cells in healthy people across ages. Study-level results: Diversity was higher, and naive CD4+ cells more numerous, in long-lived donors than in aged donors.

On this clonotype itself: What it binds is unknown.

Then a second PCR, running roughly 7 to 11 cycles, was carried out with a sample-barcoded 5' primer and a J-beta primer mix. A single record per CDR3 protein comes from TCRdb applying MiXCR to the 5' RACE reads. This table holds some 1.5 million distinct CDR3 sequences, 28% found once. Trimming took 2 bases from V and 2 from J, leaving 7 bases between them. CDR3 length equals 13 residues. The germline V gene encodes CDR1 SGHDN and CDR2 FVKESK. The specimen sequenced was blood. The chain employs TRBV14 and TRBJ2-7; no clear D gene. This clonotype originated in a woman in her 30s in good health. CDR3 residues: CASSQRQAYEQYF. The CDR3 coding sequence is TGTGCCAGCAGCCAAAGGCAGGCCTACGAGCAGTACTTC.